The present T cell receptor beta chain was sequenced within a study of blood T cell repertoires in COVID-19. Some clones are missing from TCRdb's copy, which holds only in-frame ones; the method was immunoSEQ multiplex PCR. The sample yields approximately 16,000 clones, around 88% seen once. The CDR3 is made up of 14 amino acids. The V end was cut by 8 bases, the J end by 1 base, with 15 bases between. The germline gives CDR1 SGHTA, CDR2 FQGNSA. The receptor's source is a human donor in a cohort sampled during active COVID-19. V gene TRBV7-2 combines with J gene TRBJ2-7, with D possibly matching TRBD1 (7 bases). The sequencing input was peripheral blood. The chain's CDR3 is CASQLQGGSYEQYF. As DNA, the CDR3 is TGTGCCAGCCAGCTCCAGGGGGGTTCCTACGAGCAGTACTTC.